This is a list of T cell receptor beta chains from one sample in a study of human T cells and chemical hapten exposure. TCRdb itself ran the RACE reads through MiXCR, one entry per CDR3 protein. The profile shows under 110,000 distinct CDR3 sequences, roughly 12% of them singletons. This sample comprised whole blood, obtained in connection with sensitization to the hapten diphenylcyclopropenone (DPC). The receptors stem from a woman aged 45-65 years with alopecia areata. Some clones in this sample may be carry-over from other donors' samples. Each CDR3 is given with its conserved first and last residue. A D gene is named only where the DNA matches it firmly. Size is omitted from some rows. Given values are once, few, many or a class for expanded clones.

cdr3_aa: CASSRFGGTGELFF
cdr3_nt: TGTGCCAGCAGTCGCTTCGGAGGCACCGGGGAGCTGTTTTTT
j_call: TRBJ2-2
v_call: TRBV6-5
d_call: -
clone_size: many

cdr3_aa: CASSPGLPGDTIYF
cdr3_nt: TGTGCCAGCAGCCCAGGACTCCCGGGAGACACCATATATTTT
j_call: TRBJ1-3
v_call: TRBV5-5
d_call: -
clone_size: -

cdr3_aa: CASSLVPGIYEQYF
cdr3_nt: TGTGCCAGCAGCTTAGTTCCCGGGATTTACGAGCAGTACTTC
j_call: TRBJ2-7
v_call: TRBV7-8
d_call: -
clone_size: few

cdr3_aa: CASSWQGAYSNQPQHF
cdr3_nt: TGTGCCAGCAGTTGGCAGGGGGCCTATAGCAATCAGCCCCAGCATTTT
j_call: TRBJ1-5
v_call: TRBV12-3/TRBV12-4
d_call: TRBD1
clone_size: -

cdr3_aa: CASSYGGEAFF
cdr3_nt: TGTGCCAGCAGTTACGGGGGAGAAGCTTTCTTT
j_call: TRBJ1-1
v_call: TRBV28
d_call: -
clone_size: few

cdr3_aa: CASCFNGASGEQYF
cdr3_nt: TGTGCCAGCTGTTTTAATGGGGCCTCGGGAGAGCAGTACTTC
j_call: TRBJ2-7
v_call: TRBV12-3/TRBV12-4
d_call: -
clone_size: -

cdr3_aa: CASSKRTAMNTEAFF
cdr3_nt: TGTGCCAGCAGCAAACGGACAGCAATGAACACTGAAGCTTTCTTT
j_call: TRBJ1-1
v_call: TRBV7-2
d_call: -
clone_size: few

cdr3_aa: CSAKELRRVPKETQYF
cdr3_nt: TGCAGTGCCAAAGAGTTGCGGCGGGTCCCAAAAGAGACCCAGTACTTC
j_call: TRBJ2-5
v_call: TRBV20-1
d_call: -
clone_size: few

cdr3_aa: CASSLAKETQYF
cdr3_nt: TGTGCCAGCAGCTTAGCGAAAGAGACCCAGTACTTC
j_call: TRBJ2-5
v_call: TRBV7-9
d_call: -
clone_size: many

cdr3_aa: CASSNAGTSGRNEQFF
cdr3_nt: TGTGCCAGCAGCAACGCCGGGACTAGCGGTAGGAATGAGCAGTTCTTC
j_call: TRBJ2-1
v_call: TRBV27
d_call: TRBD2
clone_size: -

cdr3_aa: CASSATSGRDADSPSYEQYF
cdr3_nt: TGTGCCAGCAGCGCGACTAGCGGGAGGGACGCTGACTCTCCCTCCTACGAGCAGTACTTC
j_call: TRBJ2-7
v_call: TRBV7-9
d_call: TRBD2
clone_size: few

cdr3_aa: CSASPPRDNQPQHF
cdr3_nt: TGCAGTGCTAGTCCTCCCAGGGACAATCAGCCCCAGCATTTT
j_call: TRBJ1-5
v_call: TRBV20-1
d_call: -
clone_size: -

cdr3_aa: CASSPSRAGANVLTF
cdr3_nt: TGTGCCAGCTCACCATCACGGGCTGGGGCCAACGTCCTGACTTTC
j_call: TRBJ2-6
v_call: TRBV18
d_call: -
clone_size: -

cdr3_aa: CASNYLGGQHPEKQFF
cdr3_nt: TGTGCCAGCAACTATCTTGGAGGACAGCACCCTGAAAAGCAGTTCTTC
j_call: TRBJ2-1
v_call: TRBV7-9
d_call: -
clone_size: many

cdr3_aa: CASTAGGAKNIQYF
cdr3_nt: TGTGCCAGCACGGCCGGAGGAGCCAAAAACATTCAGTACTTC
j_call: TRBJ2-4
v_call: TRBV28
d_call: -
clone_size: -

cdr3_aa: CATRGGLSTDTQYF
cdr3_nt: TGTGCCACGCGAGGGGGACTGAGCACAGATACGCAGTATTTT
j_call: TRBJ2-3
v_call: TRBV25-1
d_call: -
clone_size: many

cdr3_aa: CSVPESSGGQYF
cdr3_nt: TGCAGCGTTCCTGAGTCCTCAGGTGGGCAGTACTTC
j_call: TRBJ2-7
v_call: TRBV29-1
d_call: -
clone_size: few

cdr3_aa: CARSWDVGKYSNQPQHF
cdr3_nt: TGTGCCAGAAGCTGGGATGTGGGGAAATATAGCAATCAGCCCCAGCATTTT
j_call: TRBJ1-5
v_call: TRBV5-3
d_call: -
clone_size: -

cdr3_aa: CASSYEAEFLDYNEQFF
cdr3_nt: TGTGCCAGCAGTTATGAAGCGGAATTCCTCGATTACAATGAGCAGTTCTTC
j_call: TRBJ2-1
v_call: TRBV6-5
d_call: -
clone_size: -

cdr3_aa: CASSFQGSGNTIYF
cdr3_nt: TGTGCCAGCAGTTTTCAGGGTTCTGGAAACACCATATATTTT
j_call: TRBJ1-3
v_call: TRBV12-3/TRBV12-4
d_call: -
clone_size: -